This TCR beta chain was profiled in a study of blood T cell repertoires in COVID-19. Profiling relied on immunoSEQ multiplex PCR, and the TCRdb table lists in-frame clones only, not all of them. This sample has some 100,000 clones, with about 89% found just once. The CDR3 totals 13 residues. Germline loops: CDR1 SGHAT, CDR2 FQNNGV. V was trimmed by 3 bases and J by 6 bases, leaving 8 bases between them. This chain links TRBV11-2 with TRBJ2-2; D remains unclear. Sequenced material: peripheral blood. This receptor was obtained from a man aged 60 to 75 with acute or convalescent COVID-19. The CDR3 spells CASSFANAGELFF. DNA of the CDR3: TGTGCCAGCAGCTTCGCTAACGCCGGGGAGCTGTTTTTT. The whole variable domain, filled in from reference TRBV11-2 and TRBJ2-2, reads EAGVAQSPRYKIIEKRQSVAFWCNPISGHATLYWYQQILGQGPKLLIQFQNNGVVDDSQLPKDRFSAERLKGVDSTLKIQPAKLEDSAVYLCASSFANAGELFFGEGSRLTVL.